The 5 T cell receptor beta chains below all came from one sample that was sequenced in a study of cytomegalovirus exposure and HLA in healthy donors. The PCR had 60 Vbeta and 13 Jbeta primers. TCRdb keeps only in-frame clones here, not all; method: immunoSEQ multiplex PCR. Here the sample spans about 140,000 clones, roughly four fifths being singletons. The specimen sequenced was PBMCs. The receptor set was obtained from a woman aged 40-49 years in good health and CMV-seronegative.

V is TRBV20-1 and J is TRBJ1-1, with D tentatively TRBD1 (5 bases). The CDR3 is 11 amino acids. Trimming left V 6 bases short and J 11 bases short, with 16 bases between. Looked up from germline, CDR1 is DFQATT and CDR2 is SNEGSKA (reference sequence). CDR3 sequence reads: CSARTFREAFF. CDR3 bases: TGCAGTGCAAGGACATTCCGCGAGGCTTTCTTT.

V and J are TRBV19 and TRBJ1-2, with unresolved D. V shed 3 bases and J shed 4 bases, with 6 bases lying between them. From germline, CDR1 is LNHDA and CDR2 SQIVND (reference sequence). This CDR3 contains 12 residues. CDR3 protein: CASSMHGYGYTF. CDR3 nucleotides: TGTGCCAGTAGTATGCACGGCTATGGCTACACCTTC.

The rearrangement links TRBV7-9 to TRBJ2-7; D is unresolved. Between the trimmed V and J ends, which lost 6 bases and 1 base, there was a span of 10 bases. Germline V gives CDR1 SEHNR, CDR2 FQNEAQ (reference sequence). CDR3 length: 13 amino acids. CDR3 coding DNA: TGTGCCAGCAGTTATCAGGCTTCCTACGAGCAGTACTTC. It translates to CASSYQASYEQYF. Filled out from reference TRBV7-9 and TRBJ2-7, the complete variable domain reads DTGVSQNPRHKITKRGQNVTFRCDPISEHNRLYWYRQTLGQGPEFLTYFQNEAQLEKSRLLSDRFSAERPKGSFSTLEIQRTEQGDSAMYLCASSYQASYEQYFGPGTRLTVT.

This chain links TRBV18 with TRBJ2-7; TRBD1 matches at 9 bases. CDR1 and CDR2 from the germline V gene are KGHSH and LQKENI. The CDR3 runs 15 residues. The ends lost 1 base at V and 4 bases at J; junction bases unmatched: 5. CDR3 nucleotides: TGTGCCAGCTCACCACGACAGGGGGGGAGATACGAGCAGTACTTC. It is translated as CASSPRQGGRYEQYF.

The chain joins TRBV20-1 to TRBJ2-7; weak D call: TRBD2 (6 bases). The V end lost 3 bases, the J end lost 4 bases, and 7 bases lay between the germline ends. This CDR3 comprises 11 residues. Germline V gives CDR1 DFQATT, CDR2 SNEGSKA (reference sequence). The CDR3 loop reads CSAREGYEQYF. The CDR3 bases are TGCAGTGCTAGGGAGGGGTACGAGCAGTACTTC.